Listed below are T cell receptor beta chains from one sample, sequenced in a study of blood T cell repertoires in COVID-19. This table comes from immunoSEQ multiplex PCR, and its TCRdb copy is limited to in-frame clones, with some not included. The sample holds fewer than 250,000 clones, around 87% seen once. The sequenced sample consisted of PBMCs or T cells enriched from blood (not recorded which). The receptor set was obtained from a woman between 40 and 55 years old in a cohort exposed to, infected with or recovered from COVID-19 (not recorded which). Both conserved end residues are part of each CDR3. Each record gives: CDR3 length, clone size, J gene, D gene, V gene, CDR3 DNA, CDR3 protein. D genes are given only for firm matches. Rows may omit the clone size; those that give it use once, few, many or a size class.

14 NA TRBJ2-1 TRBD2 TRBV30 TGTGCCTGGAGTACCATAGCGGGAGAAAATGAGCAGTTCTTC CAWSTIAGENEQFF
15 NA TRBJ2-4 TRBD1 TRBV7-9 TGTGCCAGCAGCCCGTTCGGGACAGGGGCAGACATTCAGTACTTC CASSPFGTGADIQYF
13 NA TRBJ1-1 NA TRBV25-1 TGTGCCAGCAGTGAATCCGGGAACACTGAAGCTTTCTTT CASSESGNTEAFF
12 NA TRBJ1-4 NA TRBV13 TGTGCCAGCAGCTCCCCGGGTGAAAAACTGTTTTTT CASSSPGEKLFF
15 NA TRBJ1-2 TRBD1 TRBV7-8 TGTGCCAGCAGCTCGGACAGGGAAATTGAGAATGGCTACACCTTC CASSSDREIENGYTF
12 few TRBJ2-7 NA TRBV11-2 TGTGCCAGCAGCTTGTCGGTCTACGAGCAGTACTTC CASSLSVYEQYF
14 NA TRBJ2-7 TRBD1 TRBV19 TGTGCCAGTAGTATTGGACAGGGGATCTACGAGCAGTACTTC CASSIGQGIYEQYF
15 once TRBJ1-3 NA TRBV9 TGTGCCAGCAGTAGACAGTTTCCCTCTGGAAACACCATATATTTT CASSRQFPSGNTIYF
13 few TRBJ2-1 NA TRBV6-5 TGTGCCAGCAGGACGCCAGACGAGGATGAGCAGTTCTTC CASRTPDEDEQFF
14 NA TRBJ1-2 NA TRBV13 TGTGCCAGCAGCCCCCATAGAGCTAACTATGGCTACACCTTC CASSPHRANYGYTF
14 few TRBJ2-7 TRBD2 TRBV15 TGTGCCACCAGCAGGGGGGGGTTCGGGGCCGAGCAGTACTTC CATSRGGFGAEQYF
14 NA TRBJ1-1 NA TRBV7-9 TGTGCCAGCAGCTTAAACAGGGCGCGCACTGAAGCTTTCTTT CASSLNRARTEAFF
14 NA TRBJ2-3 TRBD2 TRBV29-1 TGCAGCGTGGACACTAGCGGGAGCACAGATACGCAGTATTTT CSVDTSGSTDTQYF
13 once TRBJ2-7 NA TRBV11-2 TGTGCCAGCAGCTTAGCAGCGAGCTCCGAGCAGTACTTC CASSLAASSEQYF
17 NA TRBJ1-2 NA TRBV10-3 TGTGCCATCAGTGAGTCAATGTTGGGCAGGGCGACCTATGGCTACACCTTC CAISESMLGRATYGYTF
14 NA TRBJ2-5 TRBD1 TRBV30 TGTGCCTGGGCACCGACAGGGGTCCAAGAGACCCAGTACTTC CAWAPTGVQETQYF
14 NA TRBJ2-7 TRBD1 TRBV6-2/TRBV6-3 TGTGCCAGCCGCCCTGGGGACAGACTGGGCGAGCAGTACTTC CASRPGDRLGEQYF
17 NA TRBJ2-4 TRBD2 TRBV12-5 TGTGCTAGTGGTTTGGGGGGACTAGCGGGAGGAGGAAACATTCAGTACTTC CASGLGGLAGGGNIQYF
14 NA TRBJ1-4 TRBD1 TRBV7-9 TGTGCCAGCAGCAATCGGACAGGGTATGAAAAACTGTTTTTT CASSNRTGYEKLFF
16 NA TRBJ2-2 NA TRBV19 TGTGCCAGTAGTATAGAGGGGGCCGCGCACACCGGGGAGCTGTTTTTT CASSIEGAAHTGELFF
15 NA TRBJ1-1 NA TRBV3-1/TRBV3-2 TGTGCCAGCAGCCAAGAAACAGGGAGCAAGACTGAAGCTTTCTTT CASSQETGSKTEAFF
14 NA TRBJ1-1 TRBD1 TRBV2 TGTGCCAGCAGTGTGAGAACAGGGGGCACTGAAGCTTTCTTT CASSVRTGGTEAFF
14 NA TRBJ2-7 TRBD1 TRBV24-1 TGTGCCACCAGTGACTGGGACAGACCCTACGAGCAGTACTTC CATSDWDRPYEQYF
14 NA TRBJ2-7 NA TRBV7-9 TGTGCCAGCAGCTCGCCAAGGGACTTCTACGAGCAGTACTTC CASSSPRDFYEQYF
14 NA TRBJ1-2 TRBD1 TRBV28 TGTGCCAGCAGCCTTCCGGGACAGGTATATGGCTACACCTTC CASSLPGQVYGYTF
11 NA TRBJ1-1 NA TRBV12-3/TRBV12-4 TGTGCCAGCCTCTGGGGCCCGCGGGCTTTCTTT CASLWGPRAFF
15 NA TRBJ1-1 TRBD1 TRBV6-5 TGTGCCAGCAGCTCCCGGGACAGGGGTTACACTGAAGCTTTCTTT CASSSRDRGYTEAFF
15 NA TRBJ1-1 TRBD1 TRBV10-3 TGTGCCATCAGTGAATTCTACAGGGGCGAGAATGAAGCTTTCTTT CAISEFYRGENEAFF
16 few TRBJ2-7 TRBD2 TRBV18 TGTGCCAGCTCACCACCGGCGGGAGCGTCGGCCTACGAGCAGTACTTC CASSPPAGASAYEQYF
15 NA TRBJ2-7 TRBD2 TRBV5-1 TGCGCCAGCCGCTCCGGGACTAGCGGACCATACGAGCAGTACTTC CASRSGTSGPYEQYF
14 NA TRBJ1-5 TRBD1 TRBV7-8 TGTGCCAGCAGCCCCGGACAGGTCTATCAGCCCCAGCATTTT CASSPGQVYQPQHF
15 NA TRBJ1-5 NA TRBV5-6 TGTGCCAGCAGTACCGGGCAGGGGAGCGATCAGCCCCAGCATTTT CASSTGQGSDQPQHF
14 NA TRBJ1-1 NA TRBV5-5 TGTGCCAGCAGCGAGCCTGGGGCAGCCCGAAGCGCTTTCTTT CASSEPGAARSAFF
15 NA TRBJ2-3 NA TRBV5-1 TGCGCCAGCAGCTGGGCGGGTAGGAGCGCAGATACGCAGTATTTT CASSWAGRSADTQYF
16 NA TRBJ1-3 NA TRBV24-1 TGTGCCACCTCAGTCCCGGCAGGCCACCGCGGAAACACCATATATTTT CATSVPAGHRGNTIYF
15 NA TRBJ2-7 NA TRBV19 TGTGCCAGTAGTTCTTTTAGCGCTGCATCGTACGAGCAGTACTTC CASSSFSAASYEQYF
17 NA TRBJ2-1 TRBD2 TRBV19 TGTGCCAGTTCGGGACTAGCGGGAGGCCACTCCTACAATGAGCAGTTCTTC CASSGLAGGHSYNEQFF